This T cell receptor beta chain is from a study of blood T cell repertoires in COVID-19. Whole-study context: All recovered Cohort 3 donors got two negative PCRs, got clearance, or saw symptom resolution. T cells, B-cell-depleted T cells, or PBMCs provided the cDNA or gDNA that served as material.

TCRdb keeps only in-frame clones here, not all; method: immunoSEQ multiplex PCR. The sample has some 160,000 clones; 65% to 80% are singletons. V shed 2 bases and J shed 2 bases, with 9 bases lying between them. Germline-derived CDR1 and CDR2 are KGHSH and LQKENI. This CDR3 is built from 14 residues. Living in 24 US areas, the participants were between about 18 and 90 years of age. This TCR derives from a woman in her 70s in a cohort exposed to, infected with or recovered from COVID-19 (not recorded which). Sequences were obtained from PBMCs or T cells enriched from blood (not recorded which). This chain uses TRBV18 with TRBJ2-5; TRBD2 might be the D (6 bases). For the CDR3, the DNA is TGTGCCAGCTCACCAATGGGGGGACAAGAGACCCAGTACTTC. This encodes CASSPMGGQETQYF. Complete variable domain (other parts from reference TRBV18 and TRBJ2-5): NAGVMQNPRHLVRRRGQEARLRCSPMKGHSHVYWYRQLPEEGLKFMVYLQKENIIDESGMPKERFSAEFPKEGPSILRIQQVVRGDSAAYFCASSPMGGQETQYFGPGTRLLVL.